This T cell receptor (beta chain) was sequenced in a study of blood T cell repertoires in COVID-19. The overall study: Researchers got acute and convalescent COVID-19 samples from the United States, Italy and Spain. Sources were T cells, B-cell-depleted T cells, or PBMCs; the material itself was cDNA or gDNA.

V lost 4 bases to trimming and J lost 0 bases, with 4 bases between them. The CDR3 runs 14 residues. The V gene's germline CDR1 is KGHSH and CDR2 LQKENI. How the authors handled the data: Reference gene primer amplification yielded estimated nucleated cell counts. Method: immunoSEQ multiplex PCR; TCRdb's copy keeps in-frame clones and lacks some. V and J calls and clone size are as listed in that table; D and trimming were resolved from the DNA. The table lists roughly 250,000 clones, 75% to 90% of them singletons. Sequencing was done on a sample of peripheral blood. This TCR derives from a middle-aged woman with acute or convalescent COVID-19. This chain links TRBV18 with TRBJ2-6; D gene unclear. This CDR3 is CASSLSSGANVLTF. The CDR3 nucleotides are TGTGCCAGCTCACTGAGCTCTGGGGCCAACGTCCTGACTTTC.